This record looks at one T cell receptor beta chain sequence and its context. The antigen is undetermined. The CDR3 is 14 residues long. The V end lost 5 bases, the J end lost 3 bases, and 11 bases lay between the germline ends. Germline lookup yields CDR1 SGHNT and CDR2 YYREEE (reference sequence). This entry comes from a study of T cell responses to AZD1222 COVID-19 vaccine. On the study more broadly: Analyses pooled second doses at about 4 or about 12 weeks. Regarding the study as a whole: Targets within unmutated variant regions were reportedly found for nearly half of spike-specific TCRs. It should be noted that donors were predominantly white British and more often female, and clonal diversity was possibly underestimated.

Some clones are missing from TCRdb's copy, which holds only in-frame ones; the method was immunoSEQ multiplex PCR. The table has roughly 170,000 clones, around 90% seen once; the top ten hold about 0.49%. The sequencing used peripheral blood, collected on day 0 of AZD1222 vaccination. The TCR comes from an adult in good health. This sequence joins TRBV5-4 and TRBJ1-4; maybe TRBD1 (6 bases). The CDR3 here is CASRLQGSNEKLFF. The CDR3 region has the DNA TGTGCCAGCAGGCTGCAGGGGTCTAATGAAAAACTGTTTTTT.